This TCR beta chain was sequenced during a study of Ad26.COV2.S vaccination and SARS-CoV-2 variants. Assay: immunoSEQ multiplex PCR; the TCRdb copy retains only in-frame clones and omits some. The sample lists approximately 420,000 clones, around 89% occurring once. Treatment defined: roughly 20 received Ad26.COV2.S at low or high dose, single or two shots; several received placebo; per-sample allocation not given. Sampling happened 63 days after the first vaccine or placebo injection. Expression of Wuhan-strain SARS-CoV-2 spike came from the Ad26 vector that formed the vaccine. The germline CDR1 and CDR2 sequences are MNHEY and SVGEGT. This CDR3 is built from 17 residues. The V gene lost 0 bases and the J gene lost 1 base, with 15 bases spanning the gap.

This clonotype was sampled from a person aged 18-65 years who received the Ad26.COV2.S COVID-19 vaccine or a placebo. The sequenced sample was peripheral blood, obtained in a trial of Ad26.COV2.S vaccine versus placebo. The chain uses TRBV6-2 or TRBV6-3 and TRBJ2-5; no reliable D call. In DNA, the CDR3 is TGTGCCAGCAGTTACTCGTTCCGAAGAGGTGGCCAAGAGACCCAGTACTTC. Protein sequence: CASSYSFRRGGQETQYF.